Listed below are T cell receptor beta chains from one sample, sequenced in a study of regulatory T cells in long-lasting Graves disease. MiXCR was run by TCRdb on the multiplex PCR reads, yielding one entry per CDR3 protein. The data contain 580,000 or so distinct CDR3 sequences, roughly 16% of them seen just once; the ten biggest clones take up approximately 12%. The data also belong to a second study, concerning T cells in Graves' hyperthyroidism and ophthalmopathy.

This sample comprised peripheral blood mononuclear cells (PBMCs), obtained at new diagnosis, from a patient treated with antithyroid drugs. Source of these receptors: a man in his late teens or twenties with Graves disease. The CDR3 runs from the conserved cysteine through the conserved F or W. D genes are given only for firm matches. Where a row states a size, it is once, few, many or the class of an expanded clone; other rows omit it.

clone_size d_call j_call v_call cdr3_aa cdr3_nt
- TRBD2 TRBJ2-3 TRBV9 CASSLEEREIVDTQYF TGTGCCAGCAGCCTAGAGGAGCGGGAGATCGTAGATACGCAGTATTTT
many - TRBJ1-1 TRBV7-9 CASSSTVSTEAFF TGTGCCAGCAGTTCGACAGTGAGCACTGAAGCTTTCTTT
many TRBD1 TRBJ1-1 TRBV20-1 CSALTGEDTEAFF TGCAGTGCCCTTACAGGGGAGGACACTGAAGCTTTCTTT
many TRBD2 TRBJ2-1 TRBV5-6 CASSLALAGGPFGYEQFF TGTGCCAGCAGCTTGGCCCTAGCGGGAGGGCCCTTTGGCTATGAGCAGTTCTTC
many - TRBJ2-7 TRBV6-1 CASRDAGTLYEQYF TGTGCCAGCAGAGACGCCGGGACACTGTACGAGCAGTACTTC
few TRBD2 TRBJ2-1 TRBV14 CASSVLGGGPLIF TGTGCCAGCAGCGTGCTGGGGGGAGGGCCACTAATCTTC
- - TRBJ2-1 TRBV19 CASSIARTTEQFF TGTGCCAGTAGTATAGCAAGGACGACAGAGCAGTTCTTC
many TRBD2 TRBJ2-1 TRBV28 CASSSGSSGSNEQFF TGTGCCAGCAGCTCCGGTTCTAGCGGGAGTAATGAGCAGTTCTTC
few - TRBJ2-5 TRBV2 CASSEGQQETQYF TGTGCCAGCAGTGAAGGGCAGCAAGAGACCCAGTACTTC
few - TRBJ1-4 TRBV29-1 CSAGAGPEKLFF TGCAGCGCCGGAGCCGGACCCGAAAAACTGTTTTTT
many TRBD2 TRBJ2-7 TRBV27 CASSQIAGTSGSYEQYF TGTGCCAGCAGTCAAATTGCCGGGACTAGCGGCTCCTACGAGCAGTACTTC
few - TRBJ2-1 TRBV5-6 CASSPGGTAYNEQFF TGTGCCAGCAGCCCGGGGGGGACAGCTTACAATGAGCAGTTCTTC
- TRBD1 TRBJ1-5 TRBV27 CASSSQGVQHNQPQHF TGTGCCAGCAGTTCTCAGGGGGTACAACACAATCAGCCCCAGCATTTT
many TRBD2 TRBJ2-3 TRBV20-1 CSLTSGNTDTQYF TGCAGTCTGACTAGCGGGAACACAGATACGCAGTATTTT
many - TRBJ2-1 TRBV7-3 CASSLGGRIGRGPRNEQFF TGTGCCAGCAGCTTGGGCGGGAGAATTGGCAGGGGACCGAGAAATGAGCAGTTCTTC
many TRBD1 TRBJ2-1 TRBV19 CASSIDAPTGGSSASEQFF TGTGCCAGTAGTATAGACGCACCGACAGGGGGCAGTTCGGCCAGTGAGCAGTTCTTC
many TRBD1 TRBJ2-5 TRBV6-1 CASSQHRGRGETQYF TGTGCCAGCAGTCAACACAGGGGGCGCGGAGAGACCCAGTACTTC
- - TRBJ2-5 TRBV29-1 CSGHYFGSRETQYF TGCAGCGGACATTATTTTGGTTCCCGGGAGACCCAGTACTTC
many - TRBJ2-7 TRBV27 CASSLVGNYEQYF TGTGCCAGCAGTTTGGTGGGGAACTACGAGCAGTACTTC
many TRBD1 TRBJ2-3 TRBV2 CARPPGQGDTQYF TGTGCCAGGCCACCGGGACAGGGCGATACGCAGTATTTT
few TRBD1 TRBJ1-1 TRBV9 CASGQGVDTEAFF TGTGCCAGCGGACAGGGCGTGGACACTGAAGCTTTCTTT
many - TRBJ2-5 TRBV2 CARGQETQYF TGTGCCAGAGGCCAAGAGACCCAGTACTTC
- TRBD2 TRBJ2-7 TRBV24-1 CATLGTTSYEQYF TGTGCCACCTTGGGGACTACATCCTACGAGCAGTACTTC
- - TRBJ1-2 TRBV6-1 CASSEAQSGYTF TGTGCCAGCAGTGAAGCTCAATCCGGGTACACCTTC
- - TRBJ2-1 TRBV19 CASSPQGPLNNEQFF TGTGCCAGTAGTCCTCAGGGGCCCCTTAACAATGAGCAGTTCTTC
- - TRBJ2-2 TRBV20-1 CSTRDPVVGGELFF TGCAGTACTAGAGATCCGGTGGTGGGCGGGGAGCTGTTTTTT
many TRBD2 TRBJ2-5 TRBV7-9 CASSLLGEGETQYF TGTGCCAGCAGCTTACTGGGGGAGGGAGAGACCCAGTACTTC
many TRBD2 TRBJ2-3 TRBV5-1 CASSSLAGEGTDTQYF TGCGCCAGCAGCTCACTTGCGGGAGAAGGTACAGATACGCAGTATTTT
many - TRBJ1-1 TRBV6-1 CASSDPRGPEAFF TGTGCCAGCAGTGACCCGCGGGGGCCTGAAGCTTTCTTT
- - TRBJ1-1 TRBV12-3/TRBV12-4 CASSLPRKTVNTEAFF TGTGCCAGCAGCCTCCCCCGGAAGACGGTCAACACTGAAGCTTTCTTT
many TRBD2 TRBJ2-5 TRBV20-1 CSASNSGPAQETQYF TGCAGTGCCTCAAATAGCGGGCCTGCCCAAGAGACCCAGTACTTC
many - TRBJ2-1 TRBV3-1 CASSQQGTYNEQFF TGTGCCAGCAGCCAACAGGGAACCTACAATGAGCAGTTCTTC
few - TRBJ1-1 TRBV18 CASSPQRDGEAFF TGTGCCAGCTCACCTCAACGGGACGGTGAAGCTTTCTTT
few TRBD2 TRBJ2-5 TRBV30 CAWSVGGRETQYF TGTGCCTGGAGTGTGGGGGGGAGAGAGACCCAGTACTTC
- - TRBJ2-3 TRBV5-6 CASSWFMGPDSSTDTQYF TGTGCCAGCAGCTGGTTTATGGGCCCGGACAGCAGCACAGATACGCAGTATTTT
- - TRBJ2-6 TRBV19 CASSMRGGGANVLTF TGTGCCAGTAGTATGCGAGGCGGTGGGGCCAACGTCCTGACTTTC
few TRBD1 TRBJ2-7 TRBV29-1 CSAGQGTSYEQYF TGCAGCGCCGGACAGGGGACATCCTACGAGCAGTACTTC
few - TRBJ1-5 TRBV27 CASSLGYGDNQPQHF TGTGCCAGCAGTTTGGGATATGGTGACAATCAGCCCCAGCATTTT
many - TRBJ2-7 TRBV11-2 CASSPGRASTGEQYF TGTGCCAGCAGCCCGGGACGGGCGTCGACGGGGGAGCAGTACTTC
many - TRBJ2-1 TRBV28 CASGHEQFF TGTGCCAGCGGGCATGAGCAGTTCTTC
many - TRBJ2-1 TRBV20-1 CSRHLGYNEQFF TGCAGCCGACATCTCGGCTACAATGAGCAGTTCTTC
many - TRBJ2-3 TRBV12-3/TRBV12-4 CASSLDRTDTQYF TGTGCCAGCAGTTTAGACAGGACAGATACGCAGTATTTT
many - TRBJ2-1 TRBV12-3/TRBV12-4 CASSFEVSGDNNEQFF TGTGCCAGCAGTTTTGAGGTTAGCGGAGATAACAATGAGCAGTTCTTC
- TRBD2 TRBJ2-3 TRBV19 CASSIGDYSTDTQYF TGTGCCAGTAGTATTGGGGACTACTCCACAGATACGCAGTATTTT
many TRBD1 TRBJ1-1 TRBV2 CASQGVTEAFF TGTGCCAGTCAGGGGGTGACTGAAGCTTTCTTT
many TRBD2 TRBJ2-1 TRBV7-9 CASSLGLAGNNEQFF TGTGCCAGCAGCTTAGGACTAGCGGGCAACAATGAGCAGTTCTTC
- TRBD2 TRBJ2-3 TRBV6-1 CASSGGLANTQYF TGTGCCAGCAGTGGTGGACTAGCGAATACGCAGTATTTT
- - TRBJ2-1 TRBV20-1 CSARATYNEQFF TGCAGTGCTAGGGCCACATACAATGAGCAGTTCTTC
many TRBD1 TRBJ2-5 TRBV28 CASSFPDRGEETQYF TGTGCCAGCAGTTTCCCCGACAGGGGTGAAGAGACCCAGTACTTC
few TRBD2 TRBJ2-2 TRBV5-1 CASSLEVAGTGELFF TGCGCCAGCAGCTTGGAGGTAGCGGGCACCGGGGAGCTGTTTTTT
- - TRBJ1-3 TRBV27 CASSLQGLGENTIYF TGTGCCAGCAGTTTACAGGGATTGGGCGAAAACACCATATATTTT